A selection of T cell receptor beta chains follows, all from one sample in a study of vaccination effects on CD4 cells after COVID-19. Method: immunoSEQ multiplex PCR; TCRdb's copy keeps in-frame clones and lacks some. The sample consists of 65,000 to 90,000 clones, around 69% of them appearing once. These TCRs' antigens remain unknown. The specimen comprised CD4+ T cells from PBMCs cultured without peptide, sampled after COVID-19 vaccination. The receptors here all came from a human donor who received a COVID-19 vaccine. The CDR3 runs from the conserved cysteine through the conserved F or W.

v_call: TRBV30; j_call: TRBJ1-2; cdr3_aa: CAWAGGSGYGYTF
v_call: TRBV19; j_call: TRBJ1-5; cdr3_aa: CASTTKGRGQNQPQHF
v_call: TRBV6-5; j_call: TRBJ1-1; cdr3_aa: CASSRGLGSTEAFF
v_call: TRBV5-4; j_call: TRBJ2-3; cdr3_aa: CASSHGQGTDTQYF
v_call: TRBV7-2; j_call: TRBJ1-2; cdr3_aa: CASSLGSPRNGYTF
v_call: TRBV5-6; j_call: TRBJ1-5; cdr3_aa: CASSLRQGGNQPQHF
v_call: TRBV24-1; j_call: TRBJ2-5; cdr3_aa: CATSEPDRETQYF
v_call: TRBV7-9; j_call: TRBJ2-5; cdr3_aa: CASSQGQGRTQYF
v_call: TRBV12-5; j_call: TRBJ1-6; cdr3_aa: CASGGTGGAVNSPLHF
v_call: TRBV24-1; j_call: TRBJ2-5; cdr3_aa: CATSDRGGPQETQYF
v_call: TRBV19; j_call: TRBJ1-1; cdr3_aa: CASISMGLNTEAFF
v_call: TRBV9; j_call: TRBJ2-2; cdr3_aa: CASNRAGGELFF
v_call: TRBV6-6; j_call: TRBJ2-2; cdr3_aa: CASNGGANTGELFF
v_call: TRBV30; j_call: TRBJ1-4; cdr3_aa: CAWSDRDTKSRNEKLFF
v_call: TRBV9; j_call: TRBJ1-2; cdr3_aa: CASSVVDLQNWNYGYTF
v_call: TRBV5-6; j_call: TRBJ1-4; cdr3_aa: CASSLDASTRIEKLFF
v_call: TRBV5-1; j_call: TRBJ2-1; cdr3_aa: CASIVGAGGDNEQFF
v_call: TRBV3-1/TRBV3-2; j_call: TRBJ1-6; cdr3_aa: CASSQDFPQGVNSPLHF
v_call: TRBV28; j_call: TRBJ1-1; cdr3_aa: CASSSPPGTVNTEAFF
v_call: TRBV11-3; j_call: TRBJ2-2; cdr3_aa: CASSPSGATGELFF
v_call: TRBV10-3; j_call: TRBJ1-5; cdr3_aa: CAIQENSNQPQHF
v_call: TRBV6-5; j_call: TRBJ1-4; cdr3_aa: CASRRPQGYEKLFF
v_call: TRBV27; j_call: TRBJ2-3; cdr3_aa: CASNKGLSFGETQYF
v_call: TRBV5-8; j_call: TRBJ1-1; cdr3_aa: CASSRGRGRDTEAFF
v_call: TRBV5-1; j_call: TRBJ2-5; cdr3_aa: CASSLGPGQQETQYF
v_call: TRBV7-9; j_call: TRBJ2-5; cdr3_aa: CASSTRRLGETQYF
v_call: TRBV6-5; j_call: TRBJ2-3; cdr3_aa: CASSVAGGVDTQYF
v_call: TRBV28; j_call: TRBJ2-1; cdr3_aa: CASSSSTPAQGVFSITYNEQFF
v_call: TRBV30; j_call: TRBJ1-6; cdr3_aa: CAWNQSPNSPLHF
v_call: TRBV2; j_call: TRBJ2-4; cdr3_aa: CASSGLGSGGASIQYF
v_call: TRBV15; j_call: TRBJ2-2; cdr3_aa: CATSRAGTGELFF
v_call: TRBV19; j_call: TRBJ2-2; cdr3_aa: CASSPPSQGIGELFF
v_call: TRBV19; j_call: TRBJ2-5; cdr3_aa: CATNGRGTAQTQYF
v_call: TRBV3-1/TRBV3-2; j_call: TRBJ1-1; cdr3_aa: CASSQERLLNTEAFF
v_call: TRBV7-2; j_call: TRBJ2-5; cdr3_aa: CASSRQGGQETQYF
v_call: TRBV29-1; j_call: TRBJ2-6; cdr3_aa: CSVVGDLSGANVLTF
v_call: TRBV5-1; j_call: TRBJ2-5; cdr3_aa: CASSLGGAPEDQETQYF
v_call: TRBV25-1; j_call: TRBJ1-2; cdr3_aa: CASSPRGGDYGYTF
v_call: TRBV7-2; j_call: TRBJ1-5; cdr3_aa: CASSLGGGGQPQHF
v_call: TRBV28; j_call: TRBJ1-1; cdr3_aa: CASSPTGLVTEAFF
v_call: TRBV5-1; j_call: TRBJ2-5; cdr3_aa: CASSLDGRVGKETQYF
v_call: TRBV7-6; j_call: TRBJ2-3; cdr3_aa: CASSLASGGNTQYF